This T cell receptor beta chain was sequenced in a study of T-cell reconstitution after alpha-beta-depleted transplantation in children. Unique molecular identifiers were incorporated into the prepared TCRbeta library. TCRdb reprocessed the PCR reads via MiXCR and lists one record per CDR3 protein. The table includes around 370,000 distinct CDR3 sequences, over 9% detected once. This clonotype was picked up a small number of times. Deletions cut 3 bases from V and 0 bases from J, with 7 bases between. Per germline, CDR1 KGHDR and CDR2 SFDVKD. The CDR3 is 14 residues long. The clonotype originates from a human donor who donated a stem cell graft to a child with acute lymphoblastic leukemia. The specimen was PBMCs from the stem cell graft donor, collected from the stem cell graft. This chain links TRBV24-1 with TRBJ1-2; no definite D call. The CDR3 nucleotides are TGTGCCACCAGTGATAGTGCGGCTAACTATGGCTACACCTTC. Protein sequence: CATSDSAANYGYTF.